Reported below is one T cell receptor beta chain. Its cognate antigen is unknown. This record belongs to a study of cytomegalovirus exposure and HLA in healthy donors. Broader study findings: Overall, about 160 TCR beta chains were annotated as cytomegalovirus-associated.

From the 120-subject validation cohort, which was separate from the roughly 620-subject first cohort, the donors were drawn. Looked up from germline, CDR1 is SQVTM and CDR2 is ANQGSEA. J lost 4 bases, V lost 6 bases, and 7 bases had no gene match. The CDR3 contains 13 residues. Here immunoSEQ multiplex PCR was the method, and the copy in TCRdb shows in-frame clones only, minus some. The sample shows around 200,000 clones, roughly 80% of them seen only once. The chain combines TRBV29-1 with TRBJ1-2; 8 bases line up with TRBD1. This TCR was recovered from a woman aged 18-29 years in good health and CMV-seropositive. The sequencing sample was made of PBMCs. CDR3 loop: CSVRTGMSYGYTF. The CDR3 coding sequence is TGCAGCGTACGGACAGGGATGAGCTATGGCTACACCTTC.